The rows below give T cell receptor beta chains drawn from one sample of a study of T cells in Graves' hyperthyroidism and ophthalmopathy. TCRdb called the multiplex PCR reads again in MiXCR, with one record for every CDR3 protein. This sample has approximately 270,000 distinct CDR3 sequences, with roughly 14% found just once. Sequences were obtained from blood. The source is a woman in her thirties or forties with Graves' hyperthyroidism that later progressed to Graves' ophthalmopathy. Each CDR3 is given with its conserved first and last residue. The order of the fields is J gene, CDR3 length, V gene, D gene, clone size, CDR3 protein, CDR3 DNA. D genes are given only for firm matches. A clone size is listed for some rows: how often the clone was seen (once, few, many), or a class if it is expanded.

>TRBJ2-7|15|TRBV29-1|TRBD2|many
CSVAVAGGPSREQYF
TGCAGCGTAGCTGTAGCGGGAGGGCCTTCTCGCGAGCAGTACTTC
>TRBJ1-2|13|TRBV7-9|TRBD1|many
CASSATGVHGYTF
TGTGCCAGCAGCGCGACAGGGGTTCATGGCTACACCTTC
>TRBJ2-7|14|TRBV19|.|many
CASAFGGPPYEQYF
TGTGCCAGTGCATTCGGGGGGCCCCCCTACGAGCAGTACTTC
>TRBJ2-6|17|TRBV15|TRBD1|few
CATSRGDSSSGANVLTF
TGTGCCACCAGCAGAGGGGACAGTAGCTCTGGGGCCAACGTCCTGACTTTC
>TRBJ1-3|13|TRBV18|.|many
CASSLRRGDTIYF
TGTGCCAGCTCACTCCGGAGAGGGGACACCATATATTTT
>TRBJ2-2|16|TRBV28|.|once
CASSPDTLSNTGELFF
TGTGCCAGCAGCCCCGACACCTTATCGAACACCGGGGAGCTGTTTTTT
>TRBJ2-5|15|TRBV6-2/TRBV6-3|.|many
CASRASTGPGETQYF
TGTGCCAGCAGGGCATCGACAGGCCCCGGGGAGACCCAGTACTTC
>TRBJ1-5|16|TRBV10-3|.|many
CAILPLGVAGNQPQHF
TGTGCCATCCTCCCCCTGGGGGTAGCTGGCAATCAGCCCCAGCATTTT
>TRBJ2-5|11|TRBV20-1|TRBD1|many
CSAWDSGTQYF
TGCAGTGCCTGGGACAGTGGGACCCAGTACTTC
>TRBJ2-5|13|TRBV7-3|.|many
CASSRSSKETQYF
TGTGCCAGCAGCCGTTCTAGTAAGGAGACCCAGTACTTC
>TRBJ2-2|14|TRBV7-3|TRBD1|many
CASSRTGDTGELFF
TGTGCCAGCAGCAGGACAGGGGACACCGGGGAGCTGTTTTTT
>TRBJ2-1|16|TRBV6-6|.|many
CASSYSGGGTYNEQFF
TGTGCCAGCAGTTACTCAGGAGGCGGGACCTACAATGAGCAGTTCTTC
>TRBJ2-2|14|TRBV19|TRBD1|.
CASRRDRNTGELFF
TGTGCCAGTAGACGGGACAGAAACACCGGGGAGCTGTTTTTT
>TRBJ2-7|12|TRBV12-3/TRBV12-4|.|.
CASTSAPYEQYF
TGTGCCAGCACCTCCGCCCCCTACGAGCAGTACTTC
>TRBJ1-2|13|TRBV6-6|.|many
CASSYSQWYGYTF
TGTGCCAGCAGTTACTCCCAGTGGTATGGCTACACCTTC
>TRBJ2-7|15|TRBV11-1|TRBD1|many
CASSFDRGTSYEQYF
TGTGCCAGCAGCTTTGACAGGGGGACCTCCTACGAGCAGTACTTC
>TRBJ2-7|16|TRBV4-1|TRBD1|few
CASSQGRGQGLREQYF
TGCGCCAGCAGCCAGGGGAGGGGACAGGGGCTTCGGGAGCAGTACTTC
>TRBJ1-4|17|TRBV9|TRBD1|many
CASSESRDRGTNEKLFF
TGTGCCAGCAGCGAGAGCCGGGACAGGGGAACTAATGAAAAACTGTTTTTT
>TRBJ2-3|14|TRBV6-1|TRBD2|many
CASSVREWTDTQYF
TGTGCCAGCAGTGTGCGGGAGTGGACAGATACGCAGTATTTT
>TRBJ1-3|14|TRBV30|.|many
CAWSPGVTGNTIYF
TGTGCCTGGAGTCCAGGGGTGACTGGAAACACCATATATTTT
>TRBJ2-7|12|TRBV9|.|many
CASSVNSGEQYF
TGTGCCAGCAGCGTAAATTCTGGCGAGCAGTACTTC
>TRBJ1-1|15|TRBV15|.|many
CATSIQAIMNTEAFF
TGTGCCACCAGCATCCAGGCAATCATGAACACTGAAGCTTTCTTT
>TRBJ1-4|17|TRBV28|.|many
CASSSYAEVRVGEKLFF
TGTGCCAGCAGTTCATATGCTGAAGTTAGGGTAGGCGAAAAACTGTTTTTT
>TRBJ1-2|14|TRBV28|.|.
CASSPRESSYGYTF
TGTGCCAGCAGTCCGAGGGAGAGTTCCTATGGCTACACCTTC
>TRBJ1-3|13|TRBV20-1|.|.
CSARGFSGNTIYF
TGCAGTGCTAGAGGGTTCTCTGGAAACACCATATATTTT
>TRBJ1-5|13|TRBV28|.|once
CASNRARNQPQHF
TGTGCCAGTAACAGGGCTCGCAATCAGCCCCAGCATTTT
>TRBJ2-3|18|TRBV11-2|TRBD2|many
CASSSKTVLAGVSDTQYF
TGTGCCAGCAGCTCGAAAACCGTACTAGCGGGAGTGTCAGATACGCAGTATTTT
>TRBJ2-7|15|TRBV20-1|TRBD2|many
CSARDLAGGNYEQYF
TGCAGTGCTAGAGATTTAGCGGGAGGAAATTACGAGCAGTACTTC
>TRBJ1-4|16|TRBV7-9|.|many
CASSLVVSPTNEKLFF
TGTGCCAGCAGCTTAGTAGTTAGTCCAACTAATGAAAAACTGTTTTTT
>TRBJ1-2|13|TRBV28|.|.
CASSQVDHYGYTF
TGTGCCAGCAGTCAAGTAGATCACTATGGCTACACCTTC
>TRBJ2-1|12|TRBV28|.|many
CASSPGVYEQFF
TGTGCCAGCAGCCCGGGAGTCTATGAGCAGTTCTTC
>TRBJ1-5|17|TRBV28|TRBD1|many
CASSSHWGTALNQPQHF
TGTGCCAGCAGTTCTCATTGGGGGACAGCGCTCAATCAGCCCCAGCATTTT
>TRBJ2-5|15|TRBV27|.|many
CASSWSMGVGETQYF
TGTGCCAGCAGTTGGAGTATGGGGGTAGGAGAGACCCAGTACTTC